One T cell receptor (beta chain) is described in this entry. What it recognizes is unknown. This sample was included in a study of T cell repertoires in cytomegalovirus infection. About the research overall: Based on public TCR beta signatures, there were indications of CMV infection and of a matching HLA type. Notes on the study in general: Identification of carriers of CMV plus the relevant HLA was performed using cumulative public TCR beta family frequency. Across the ex vivo response, the dominant clonotypes were HLA-C-restricted CMV-specific TCR beta clonotypes.

The CDR3 is made up of 14 amino acids. The ends lost 6 bases at V and 7 bases at J; junction bases unmatched: 12. Per the germline V gene, CDR1 is DFQATT and CDR2 is SNEGSKA (reference sequence). TCRdb re-analysed the reads in MiXCR, keeping a single row per CDR3 protein. Among tens of thousands of distinct CDR3 sequences listed, under 30% were seen once. This clonotype originated in a human donor in good health (CMV status not recorded). Some clones in this sample may be carry-over from other donors' samples. Specimen: CD8+ T cells from cultured PBMCs, collected from culture after CMV antigen stimulation. V and J are TRBV20-1 and TRBJ1-1, with TRBD1 matching 9 bases. The CDR3: CSAPEQGAELEAFF. The DNA of the CDR3 is TGCAGTGCACCGGAACAGGGGGCCGAGCTTGAAGCTTTCTTT.